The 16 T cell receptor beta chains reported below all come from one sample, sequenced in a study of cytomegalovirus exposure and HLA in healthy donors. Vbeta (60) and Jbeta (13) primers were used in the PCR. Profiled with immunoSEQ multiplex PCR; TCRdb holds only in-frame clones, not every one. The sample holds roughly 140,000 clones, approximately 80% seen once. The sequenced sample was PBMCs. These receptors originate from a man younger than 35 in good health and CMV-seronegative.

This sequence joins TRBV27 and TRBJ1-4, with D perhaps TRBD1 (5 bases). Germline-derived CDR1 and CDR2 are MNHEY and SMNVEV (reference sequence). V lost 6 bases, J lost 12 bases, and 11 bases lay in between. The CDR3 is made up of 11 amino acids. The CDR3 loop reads CASRGGSELFF. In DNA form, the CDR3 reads TGTGCCAGCAGGGGGGGTTCAGAACTGTTTTTT.

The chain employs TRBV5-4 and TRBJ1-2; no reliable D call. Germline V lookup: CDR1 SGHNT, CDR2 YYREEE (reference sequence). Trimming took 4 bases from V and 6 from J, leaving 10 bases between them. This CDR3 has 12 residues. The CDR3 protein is CASSARENGYTF. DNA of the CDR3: TGTGCCAGCAGCGCCCGGGAGAATGGCTACACCTTC. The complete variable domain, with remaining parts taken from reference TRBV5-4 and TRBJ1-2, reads ETGVTQSPTHLIKTRGQQVTLRCSSQSGHNTVSWYQQALGQGPQFIFQYYREEENGRGNFPPRFSGLQFPNYSSELNVNALELDDSALYLCASSARENGYTFGSGTRLTVV.

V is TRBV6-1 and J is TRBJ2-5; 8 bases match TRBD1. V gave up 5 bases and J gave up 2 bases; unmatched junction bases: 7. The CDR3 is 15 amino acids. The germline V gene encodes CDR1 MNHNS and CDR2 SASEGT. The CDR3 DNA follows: TGTGCCAGCAGTACCCGGACAGGGTGGCAAGAGACCCAGTACTTC. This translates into CASSTRTGWQETQYF.

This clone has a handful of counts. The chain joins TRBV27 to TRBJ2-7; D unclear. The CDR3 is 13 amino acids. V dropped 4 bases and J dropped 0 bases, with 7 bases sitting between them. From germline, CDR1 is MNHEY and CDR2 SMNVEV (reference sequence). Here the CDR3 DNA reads TGTGCCAGCAGTTCTATCGACTCCTACGAGCAGTACTTC. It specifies CASSSIDSYEQYF.

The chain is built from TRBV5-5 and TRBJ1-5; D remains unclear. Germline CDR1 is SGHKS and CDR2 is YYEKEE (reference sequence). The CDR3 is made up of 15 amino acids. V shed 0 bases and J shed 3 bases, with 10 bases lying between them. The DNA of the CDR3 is TGTGCCAGCAGCTTGGGGGCAGCCAACAATCAGCCCCAGCATTTT. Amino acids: CASSLGAANNQPQHF.

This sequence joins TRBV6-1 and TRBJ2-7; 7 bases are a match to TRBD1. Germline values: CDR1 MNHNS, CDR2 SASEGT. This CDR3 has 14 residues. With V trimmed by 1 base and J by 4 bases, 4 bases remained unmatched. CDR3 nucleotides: TGTGCCAGCAGTGAAGGGGTACAGGGGTACGAGCAGTACTTC. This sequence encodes CASSEGVQGYEQYF.

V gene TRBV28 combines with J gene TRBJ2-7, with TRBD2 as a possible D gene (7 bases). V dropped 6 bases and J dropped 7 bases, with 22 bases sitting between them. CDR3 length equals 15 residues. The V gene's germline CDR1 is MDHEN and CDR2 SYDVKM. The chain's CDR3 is CASSYGGGGRKEQYF. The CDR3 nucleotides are TGTGCCAGCAGCTACGGCGGGGGCGGTAGAAAGGAGCAGTACTTC.

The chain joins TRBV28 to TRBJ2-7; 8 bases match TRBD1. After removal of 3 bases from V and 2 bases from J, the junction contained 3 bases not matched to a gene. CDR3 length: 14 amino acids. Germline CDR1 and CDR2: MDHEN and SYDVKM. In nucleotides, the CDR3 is TGTGCCAGCAGTTTGGGACAGGCCGCCTACGAGCAGTACTTC. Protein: CASSLGQAAYEQYF.

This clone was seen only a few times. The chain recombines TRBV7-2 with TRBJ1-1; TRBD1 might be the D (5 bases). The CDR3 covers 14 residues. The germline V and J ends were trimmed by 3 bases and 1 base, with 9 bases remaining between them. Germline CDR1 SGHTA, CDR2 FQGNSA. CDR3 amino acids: CASSFWGGNTEAFF. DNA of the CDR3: TGTGCCAGCAGCTTTTGGGGGGGGAACACTGAAGCTTTCTTT. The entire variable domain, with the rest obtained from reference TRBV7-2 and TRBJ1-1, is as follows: GAGVSQSPSNKVTEKGKDVELRCDPISGHTALYWYRQSLGQGLEFLIYFQGNSAPDKSGLPSDRFSAERTGGSVSTLTIQRTQQEDSAVYLCASSFWGGNTEAFFGQGTRLTVV.

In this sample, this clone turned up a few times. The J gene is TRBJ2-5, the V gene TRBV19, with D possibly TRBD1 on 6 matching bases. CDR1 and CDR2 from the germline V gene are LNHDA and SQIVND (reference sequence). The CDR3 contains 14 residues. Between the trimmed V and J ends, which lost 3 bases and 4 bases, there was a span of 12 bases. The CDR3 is CASSIQGIGETQYF. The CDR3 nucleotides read TGTGCCAGTAGTATTCAGGGGATTGGAGAGACCCAGTACTTC.

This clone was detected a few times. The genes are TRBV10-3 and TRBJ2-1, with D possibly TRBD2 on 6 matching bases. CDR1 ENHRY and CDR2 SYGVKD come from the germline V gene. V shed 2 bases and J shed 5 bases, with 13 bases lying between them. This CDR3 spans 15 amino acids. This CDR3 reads CAISEPGTGNNEQFF. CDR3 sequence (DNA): TGTGCCATCAGTGAGCCCGGGACTGGGAACAATGAGCAGTTCTTC.

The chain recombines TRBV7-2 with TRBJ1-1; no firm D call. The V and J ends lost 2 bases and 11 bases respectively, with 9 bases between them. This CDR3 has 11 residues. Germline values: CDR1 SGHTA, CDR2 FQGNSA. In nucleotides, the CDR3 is TGTGCCAGCAGCTTACATTACGAGGCTTTCTTT. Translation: CASSLHYEAFF.

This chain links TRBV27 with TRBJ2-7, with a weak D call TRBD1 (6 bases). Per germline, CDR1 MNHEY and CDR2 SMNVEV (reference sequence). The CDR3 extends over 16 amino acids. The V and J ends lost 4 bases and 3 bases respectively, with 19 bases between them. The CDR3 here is CASSSIVDRDYYEQYF. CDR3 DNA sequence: TGTGCCAGCAGTTCCATCGTGGACAGAGACTACTACGAGCAGTACTTC.

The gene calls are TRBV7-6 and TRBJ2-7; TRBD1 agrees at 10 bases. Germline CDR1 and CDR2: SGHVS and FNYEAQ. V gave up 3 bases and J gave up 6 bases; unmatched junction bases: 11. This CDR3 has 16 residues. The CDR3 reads CASSLGSGTGASEQYF. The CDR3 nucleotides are TGTGCCAGCAGCTTGGGTTCCGGGACAGGGGCGTCCGAGCAGTACTTC.

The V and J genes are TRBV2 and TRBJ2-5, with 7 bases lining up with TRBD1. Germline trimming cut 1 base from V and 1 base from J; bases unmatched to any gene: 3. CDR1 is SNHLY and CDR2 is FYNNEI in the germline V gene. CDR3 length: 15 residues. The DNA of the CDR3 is TGTGCCAGCAGTGAAGATAGGGGGCGCCAAGAGACCCAGTACTTC. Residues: CASSEDRGRQETQYF.

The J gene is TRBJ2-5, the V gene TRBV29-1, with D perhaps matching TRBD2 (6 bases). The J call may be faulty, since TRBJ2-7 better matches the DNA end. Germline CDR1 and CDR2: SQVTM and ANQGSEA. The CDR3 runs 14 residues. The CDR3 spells CSVEARGFSYEQYF. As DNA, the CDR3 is TGCAGCGTTGAGGCGCGGGGTTTCTCCTACGAGCAGTACTTC.